This entry is about one T cell receptor (beta chain). What it recognizes is unknown. These data originate in a study of T cell repertoires in cytomegalovirus infection. About the study: Public TCR beta signatures were indicative of both CMV infection and a matching HLA type. General study points: Public TCR beta family frequency separated CMV-and-HLA carriers, including in an independent cohort. CMV-specific TCR beta clonotypes restricted by HLA-C were the ones dominating the ex vivo response.

Germline-derived CDR1 and CDR2 are SGHNT and YYREEE (reference sequence). After removal of 3 bases from V and 2 bases from J, the junction contained 7 bases not matched to a gene. The CDR3 contains 16 residues. TCRdb passed the reads through MiXCR, listing each CDR3 protein once. The data hold some 300,000 distinct CDR3 sequences, with around 10% observed a single time. The material sequenced was PBMCs. This TCR was recovered from a human donor in good health (CMV status not recorded). Some clones in this sample may be carry-over from other donors' samples. The chain couples TRBV5-4 to TRBJ2-3; 9 bases are shared with TRBD2. CDR3 loop: CASSYLAGEFTDTQYF. CDR3 bases: TGTGCCAGCAGCTATTTAGCGGGGGAGTTCACAGATACGCAGTATTTT.